This T cell receptor beta chain was found in a study of T cell responses to AZD1222 COVID-19 vaccine. Germline V lookup: CDR1 SSHAT, CDR2 FNYEAQ (reference sequence). The length of the CDR3 is 16 residues. V lost 3 bases and J 4 bases, leaving 16 bases between the germline ends. Libraries were prepared by immunoSEQ multiplex PCR; TCRdb keeps only in-frame clonotypes and omits some of them. The sample has about 70,000 clones; 85% are singletons. The genes are TRBV7-7 and TRBJ2-1, with D possibly being TRBD1 (6 bases). The sequence was collected from an adult in good health. Specimen: peripheral blood, collected on day 0 of AZD1222 vaccination. CDR3 amino acids: CASSLDSLRPYNEQFF. The CDR3 coding sequence is TGTGCCAGCAGCTTGGACAGTCTGAGACCATACAATGAGCAGTTCTTC.